This passage covers 5 T cell receptor beta chains from one sample sequenced in a study of read filtering for tumor transcriptome and immune sequencing. Molecular barcoded adaptors covering alpha/delta and beta/gamma chains were used on about 390 ng RNA. Using its own MiXCR run on the reads, TCRdb lists one record per CDR3 protein. Altogether 45,000 to 55,000 distinct CDR3 sequences are present, less than 20% being singletons, with the ten largest covering roughly 14%. Sequenced sample: a population of CD138-negative cells sorted from bone marrow. These receptors came from a donor at least 40 years old with multiple myeloma.

This chain connects TRBV5-1 to TRBJ2-5, with D tentatively TRBD1 (6 bases). The germline V gene has CDR1 SGHRS and CDR2 YFSETQ. This CDR3 comprises 15 residues. The V and J ends lost 4 bases and 5 bases respectively, with 18 bases between them. In DNA, the CDR3 is TGCGCCAGCAGCACCACGACAGGAGACGGGGAGACCCAGTACTTC. Protein sequence: CASSTTTGDGETQYF.

A note on this clonotype: It may be a read error: a sequence one base away is much more abundant. This CDR3 is missing its conserved last phenylalanine or tryptophan, likely due to a read error. The V and J genes are TRBV12-3 or TRBV12-4 and TRBJ2-2; a possible D gene is TRBD2 (7 bases). The CDR3 consists of 15 residues. V gave up 7 bases and J gave up 1 base, with 13 bases separating them. The CDR3 loop is CASIKGGVNTGELFS. CDR3 nucleotides: TGTGCCAGCATTAAAGGGGGGGTGAACACCGGGGAGCTGTTTTCT.

This clonotype was found many times. The rearrangement joins TRBV6-1 to TRBJ1-4, with 8 bases aligning to TRBD1. The V and J ends lost 2 bases and 7 bases, in that order; junction bases with no gene match: 6. Germline lookup yields CDR1 MNHNS and CDR2 SASEGT. The CDR3 covers 15 residues. The CDR3 protein is CASSEPQGASEKLFF. CDR3 coding DNA: TGTGCCAGCAGTGAACCCCAGGGGGCGAGTGAAAAACTGTTTTTT.

In the case of this clonotype: It is likely a read error, because the conserved phenylalanine at the end of the CDR3 is missing. The chain uses TRBV28 and TRBJ1-1; D is undetermined. This CDR3 comprises 11 residues. CDR1 MDHEN and CDR2 SYDVKM come from the germline V gene. The V and J ends lost 6 bases and 1 base respectively, with 3 bases between them. The CDR3 region is CASSGNTEAFL. CDR3 nucleotide sequence: TGTGCCAGCAGCGGGAACACTGAAGCTTTCCTT.

This clonotype was recorded only once. Since a far larger clone is one base different, this is likely a read error. This rearrangement joins TRBV7-6 to TRBJ2-1; TRBD2 matches 11 bases. Germline V lookup: CDR1 SGHVS, CDR2 FNYEAQ. This CDR3 comprises 18 residues. In nucleotides, the CDR3 is TGTGCCAGCAACTTAGAACTAGCGGGAGTACTATCCTACAATGAGCAGTTCTTC. Protein product: CASNLELAGVLSYNEQFF.